Presented here are 21 T cell receptor beta chains from one specimen sequenced in a study of T cells in tuberculosis. Sequenced by immunoSEQ multiplex PCR; TCRdb stores in-frame clones only, minus some. The sample has 35,000 to 55,000 clones, roughly 94% seen once. The sequencing input was PBMCs. The receptor set was obtained from a donor aged 10-29 years with latent tuberculosis or without tuberculosis infection. Some clones in this sample may be carry-over from other donors' samples.

V and J are TRBV4-1 and TRBJ1-3; D is perhaps TRBD1 (5 bases). With 3 bases removed from V and 6 bases from J, the gap between germline ends came to 12 bases. CDR1 is MGHRA, CDR2 YSYEKL, per germline. CDR3 length equals 14 residues. The CDR3 is CASSHPDILNTIYF. CDR3 in DNA: TGCGCCAGCAGCCACCCGGACATTTTAAACACCATATATTTT.

V is TRBV9 and J is TRBJ2-5; 12 bases agree with TRBD2. The CDR3 is 15 residues long. Germline values: CDR1 SGDLS, CDR2 YYNGEE. Trimming cost V 6 bases and J 4 bases; bases outside gene matches: 7. The CDR3 loop is CASTPSLAGGETQYF. Here the CDR3 DNA reads TGTGCCAGCACACCTTCACTAGCGGGAGGAGAGACCCAGTACTTC.

This chain links TRBV23-1 with TRBJ2-7; 12 bases are a match to TRBD2. TRBV23-1 belongs to the ORF category, with a function that is uncertain. V was pared by 6 bases and J by 3 bases, with 6 bases of the junction left unmatched. This CDR3 is 15 amino acids long. In nucleotides, the CDR3 is TGCGCCAGCAGCCCTAGACTAGCGGGAGTCTACGAGCAGTACTTC. Translating it yields CASSPRLAGVYEQYF.

The chain is built from TRBV19 and TRBJ1-3, with D uncertain. Germline loops: CDR1 LNHDA, CDR2 SQIVND (reference sequence). Trimming took 5 bases from V and 0 from J, leaving 11 bases between them. The length of the CDR3 is 15 residues. The CDR3 sequence is CASSLSGFSGNTIYF. The CDR3 DNA reads as TGTGCCAGTAGTCTTTCGGGGTTCTCTGGAAACACCATATATTTT.

This sequence joins TRBV15 and TRBJ2-7, with TRBD1 as a possible D gene (6 bases). The CDR3 is 16 amino acids. Trimming removed 2 bases at V and 0 bases at J, with 14 bases between. Germline CDR1 and CDR2: LNHNV and YYDKDF (reference sequence). The CDR3 coding sequence is TGTGCCACCAGCAGAAATCTCCGGGACAACTCCTACGAGCAGTACTTC. Its protein product is CATSRNLRDNSYEQYF.

The gene calls are TRBV5-1 and TRBJ1-1; maybe TRBD1 (6 bases). The CDR3 has 14 amino acids. Per germline, CDR1 SGHRS and CDR2 YFSETQ. Trimming cost V 4 bases and J 0 bases, with 10 bases left between them. CDR3 in amino acids: CASSVGQLNTEAFF. The CDR3 DNA sequence: TGCGCCAGCAGCGTCGGACAGTTGAACACTGAAGCTTTCTTT.

V gene TRBV2 combines with J gene TRBJ1-5; 10 positions match TRBD1. Trimming at V came to 4 bases and at J to 4 bases, leaving 1 base not matched to a gene. The germline gives CDR1 SNHLY, CDR2 FYNNEI. This CDR3 has 14 amino acids. CDR3 coding DNA: TGTGCCAGCAGTGGGACAGGGGGAAATCAGCCCCAGCATTTT. It yields the protein CASSGTGGNQPQHF.

The genes are TRBV2 and TRBJ2-3; D not resolved. Trimming took 4 bases from V and 6 from J, leaving 11 bases between them. This CDR3 spans 13 amino acids. From germline, CDR1 is SNHLY and CDR2 FYNNEI. CDR3 protein: CASSGVAWDTQYF. For the CDR3, the DNA is TGTGCCAGCAGTGGTGTAGCATGGGATACGCAGTATTTT.

The rearrangement links TRBV19 to TRBJ2-3; 11 nucleotides agree with TRBD2. CDR1 and CDR2 from the germline V gene are LNHDA and SQIVND (reference sequence). The V segment lost 0 bases and the J segment 4 bases; nucleotides outside the gene matches: 3. The CDR3 length is 16 residues. The CDR3 here is CASSIEIAGGADTQYF. CDR3 nucleotide sequence: TGTGCCAGTAGTATAGAAATAGCGGGAGGGGCAGATACGCAGTATTTT.

This clone was counted a single time. The chain joins TRBV28 to TRBJ1-2; D is possibly TRBD1 (6 bases). The V end was cut by 4 bases, the J end by 7 bases, with 16 bases between. The CDR3 is made up of 14 amino acids. Germline V CDR1 and CDR2: MDHEN, SYDVKM. CDR3 DNA: TGTGCCAGCAGTTCCCAACAGGGCGAGGGTGGCTACACCTTC. Residues: CASSSQQGEGGYTF.

V usage is TRBV27 and J usage is TRBJ1-5; the match to TRBD1 covers 9 bases. The germline V gene encodes CDR1 MNHEY and CDR2 SMNVEV (reference sequence). V trimming: 2 bases; J trimming: 6 bases; junction bases outside the gene matches: 2. CDR3 size: 14 residues. CDR3 amino acids: CASSLQQGAQPQHF. The CDR3 region has the DNA TGTGCCAGCAGTTTACAACAGGGGGCTCAGCCCCAGCATTTT.

This sequence joins TRBV28 and TRBJ1-5, with 10 bases lining up with TRBD1. CDR1 and CDR2 from the germline V gene are MDHEN and SYDVKM. The J segment lost 6 bases and the V segment lost 5 bases, leaving 4 bases of the junction unmatched. This CDR3 contains 14 residues. CDR3 in amino acids: CASSTGTGAQPQHF. The CDR3 region has the DNA TGTGCCAGCAGTACCGGGACAGGGGCTCAGCCCCAGCATTTT.

The chain joins TRBV25-1 to TRBJ2-3; 12 bases are shared with TRBD2. Per the germline V gene, CDR1 is MGHDK and CDR2 is SYGVNS. CDR3 size: 16 residues. Trimming at V came to 6 bases and at J to 3 bases, leaving 7 bases not matched to a gene. DNA of the CDR3: TGTGCCAGCAGCAGGACCGGGACTAGCGGGACAGATACGCAGTATTTT. Protein: CASSRTGTSGTDTQYF.

The chain joins TRBV5-1 to TRBJ2-5, with D possibly matching TRBD2 (5 bases). The CDR3 length is 14 residues. Germline CDR1 SGHRS, CDR2 YFSETQ. V lost 2 bases and J lost 2, with 10 bases in between. The CDR3: CASSLSDSQETQYF. CDR3 in DNA: TGCGCCAGCAGCTTATCGGACTCTCAAGAGACCCAGTACTTC.

The genes are TRBV7-6 and TRBJ2-3; the match to TRBD2 covers 9 bases. Germline CDR1 reads SGHVS; CDR2 reads FNYEAQ. V lost 1 base and J lost 4; bases outside the gene matches: 15. The CDR3 length is 19 residues. The chain's CDR3 is CASSLDLFEAGGPADTQYF. The CDR3 region has the DNA TGTGCCAGCAGCTTAGATCTTTTCGAGGCGGGAGGGCCGGCAGATACGCAGTATTTT. The full variable domain, in which reference TRBV7-6 and TRBJ2-3 provide the parts outside the CDR3, is GAGVSQSPRYKVTKRGQDVALRCDPISGHVSLYWYRQALGQGPEFLTYFNYEAQQDKSGLPNDRFSAERPEGSISTLTIQRTEQRDSAMYRCASSLDLFEAGGPADTQYFGPGTRLTVL.

The rearrangement links TRBV14 to TRBJ2-7; D is unclear. Germline CDR1 and CDR2: SGHDN and FVKESK. V lost 1 base and J lost 2, with 12 bases in between. CDR3 length: 15 amino acids. The chain's CDR3 is CASSQVFGGAYEQYF. The CDR3 DNA sequence: TGTGCCAGCAGCCAAGTTTTTGGCGGCGCCTACGAGCAGTACTTC.

The chain joins TRBV27 to TRBJ2-7, with 8 nucleotides matching TRBD1. CDR1 and CDR2 from the germline V gene are MNHEY and SMNVEV (reference sequence). The CDR3 totals 16 residues. V lost 2 bases, J lost 2 bases, and 8 bases stayed unmatched. CDR3 region: CASSLRRPGGTYEQYF. The DNA of the CDR3 is TGTGCCAGCAGTTTACGGAGGCCAGGGGGCACCTACGAGCAGTACTTC.

The CDR3 here is CASSLPSGRDTGELFF. Here the CDR3 DNA reads TGTGCCAGCAGCTTACCCAGCGGGAGAGACACCGGGGAGCTGTTTTTT. This chain connects TRBV7-6 to TRBJ2-2; 8 nucleotides match TRBD2. The CDR3 totals 16 residues. Germline CDR1 is SGHVS and CDR2 is FNYEAQ. Unmatched junction bases numbered 5, after V lost 2 bases and J lost 3 bases.

The chain recombines TRBV6-5 with TRBJ2-2; D is unresolved. This CDR3 contains 12 residues. V was shortened by 4 bases and J by 7 bases, with 7 bases between the two germline ends. Per the germline V gene, CDR1 is MNHEY and CDR2 is SVGAGI. This CDR3 reads CASSFTGGELFF. CDR3 DNA sequence: TGTGCCAGCAGTTTCACGGGCGGGGAGCTGTTTTTT.

This clone appeared a single time. The V call is TRBV11-1, the J call TRBJ2-1; 11 nucleotides align to TRBD1. V trimming: 5 bases; J trimming: 7 bases; junction bases outside the gene matches: 10. There are 16 residues in the CDR3. The germline V gene has CDR1 SGHAT and CDR2 FQDESV (reference sequence). The CDR3 DNA reads as TGTGCCAGCAGCGTAATAACCGGGACAGGGGGAAATGAGCAGTTCTTC. Protein: CASSVITGTGGNEQFF.

As for this clone: A read error is likely, as this CDR3 ends without the conserved phenylalanine or tryptophan. The DNA is left out, because the CDR3 cannot be placed on it with certainty; the CDR3 is given as TCRdb lists it. V and J are TRBV14 and TRBJ2-7; the table's D call of TRBD1 was not tested on the DNA. Germline V CDR1 and CDR2: SGHDN, FVKESK. The CDR3 spans 13 residues, counting both ends. The CDR3 sequence: CASSQDARDQGVR.